This entry features one T cell receptor (beta chain) sequence. This specimen belongs to a study of blood T cell repertoires in COVID-19. In germline, CDR1 is LGHDT, CDR2 YNNKEL (reference sequence). The CDR3 is 15 residues long. Trimming at V came to 1 base and at J to 7 bases, leaving 6 bases not matched to a gene. The authors' processing: Estimation of nucleated cell counts was performed using reference gene primer amplification. Some clones are missing from TCRdb's copy, which holds only in-frame ones; the method was immunoSEQ multiplex PCR. D and trimming come from the DNA, and the V and J calls and clone size come from that table. The table records roughly 250,000 clones, approximately 86% of them present only once.

This chain uses TRBV3-1 (or the pseudogene TRBV3-2) with TRBJ1-4; 7 nucleotides line up with TRBD1. This TCR was recovered from a woman in her 30s with acute COVID-19. Source material: PBMCs or T cells enriched from blood (not recorded which). The chain's CDR3 is CASSQVGGWGEKLFF. The CDR3 nucleotides read TGTGCCAGCAGCCAAGTAGGGGGCTGGGGTGAAAAACTGTTTTTT.